The 24 T cell receptor beta chains presented below share a single source sample, sequenced in a study of T cells in Graves' hyperthyroidism and ophthalmopathy (dated by TCRdb to 2018 to 2020). Preparation of the library involved multiplex PCR. TCRdb names Illumina HiSeq 2000 as the instrument used. Amplification of TCR beta CDR3 regions was carried out from RNA transcripts. A first-round RT-PCR of the TCR CDR3 used the HTBI primer set with the Qiagen OneStep RT-PCR kit. TCRdb itself trimmed the public reads at Q25 with fastp, ran MiXCR and retained productive beta chains. Rows with one shared CDR3 protein collapse into an entry with the most common genes and DNA. The sample table contains roughly 350,000 distinct CDR3 sequences; only one count was recorded for over 11% of them. In total, the top ten clones hold 20% to 25% of the sample. Sequenced: blood. The receptors here all came from a woman in her 30s with Graves' hyperthyroidism.

Only a few counts were recorded for this clonotype. The gene calls are TRBV11-1 and TRBJ2-1; 9 bases map to TRBD1. Germline-derived CDR1 and CDR2 are SGHAT and FQDESV (reference sequence). CDR3 length: 15 amino acids. V was pared by 6 bases and J by 3 bases, with 6 bases of the junction left unmatched. CDR3 sequence: CASSTTGGDYNEQFF. CDR3 DNA sequence: TGTGCCAGCAGTACAACAGGGGGCGACTACAATGAGCAGTTCTTC.

This clonotype was seen ten or more times. The J gene is TRBJ2-7, the V gene TRBV27, with 8 bases aligning to TRBD2. Germline V gene data show CDR1 as MNHEY and CDR2 as SMNVEV (reference sequence). The V and J ends lost 3 bases and 3 bases, in that order; junction bases with no gene match: 7. This CDR3 is 15 amino acids long. CDR3 in amino acids: CASSLESGSFYEQYF. In DNA, the CDR3 is TGTGCCAGCAGTTTGGAGAGCGGGAGTTTCTACGAGCAGTACTTC.

V usage is TRBV29-1 and J usage is TRBJ2-2; the D is unclear. Germline CDR1 reads SQVTM; CDR2 reads ANQGSEA. V lost 2 bases and J 0 bases, leaving 4 bases between the germline ends. CDR3 length equals 13 residues. The CDR3 DNA is TGCAGCGTTGAACTCTCGAACACCGGGGAGCTGTTTTTT. Amino acids: CSVELSNTGELFF.

This clonotype occurred many times. The chain is built from TRBV12-3 or TRBV12-4 and TRBJ2-7; possibly TRBD1 for D (6 bases). V lost 6 bases and J 5 bases, leaving 17 bases between the germline ends. CDR3 length equals 14 residues. The DNA for the CDR3 is TGTGCCAGCAGGTCGGGACACGGGAAGGACGAGCAGTACTTC. Encoded protein: CASRSGHGKDEQYF.

This clonotype was picked up a small number of times. The chain couples TRBV11-2 to TRBJ2-7, with 7 bases aligning to TRBD1. V dropped 3 bases and J dropped 7; count of bases not matched to a gene: 15. Germline V gives CDR1 SGHAT, CDR2 FQNNGV. This CDR3 is built from 16 residues. The CDR3, as DNA: TGTGCCAGCAGCTTTGAGGGGGCCCTCACCCCAGTAGAGCAGTACTTC. It yields the protein CASSFEGALTPVEQYF. The whole variable domain, remainder taken from reference TRBV11-2 and TRBJ2-7, is EAGVAQSPRYKIIEKRQSVAFWCNPISGHATLYWYQQILGQGPKLLIQFQNNGVVDDSQLPKDRFSAERLKGVDSTLKIQPAKLEDSAVYLCASSFEGALTPVEQYFGPGTRLTVT.

This clonotype has a count of ten or more. The gene calls are TRBV11-2 and TRBJ2-5, with 8 bases matching TRBD2. The CDR3 has 16 amino acids. V lost 7 bases to trimming and J lost 4 bases; unmatched junction nucleotides: 14. The V gene's germline CDR1 is SGHAT and CDR2 FQNNGV. Here the CDR3 reads CASNPRGTRIGETQYF. DNA of the CDR3: TGTGCCAGCAACCCTAGGGGGACTAGGATTGGAGAGACCCAGTACTTC.

This clonotype was recorded at least ten times. The chain has TRBV2 and TRBJ1-5; D gene unclear. In germline, CDR1 is SNHLY, CDR2 FYNNEI. With 6 bases removed from V and 2 bases from J, the gap between germline ends came to 11 bases. The CDR3 totals 14 residues. The CDR3 nucleotides read TGTGCCAGCAGCCAGGCCGAAGGCAATCAGCCCCAGCATTTT. This translates into CASSQAEGNQPQHF. The entire variable domain, with the rest obtained from reference TRBV2 and TRBJ1-5, is as follows: EPEVTQTPSHQVTQMGQEVILRCVPISNHLYFYWYRQILGQKVEFLVSFYNNEISEKSEIFDDQFSVERPDGSNFTLKIRSTKLEDSAMYFCASSQAEGNQPQHFGDGTRLSIL.

This clonotype occurred a few times. The J gene is TRBJ2-3, the V gene TRBV6-6; possible D gene TRBD1, 6 bases. The CDR3 contains 16 residues. Germline CDR1 is MNHNY and CDR2 is SVGAGI (reference sequence). Between the trimmed V and J ends, which lost 0 bases and 4 bases, there was a span of 14 bases. The CDR3 region has the DNA TGTGCCAGCAGTTACTCGAGGGGGAAGGCTGCAGATACGCAGTATTTT. Its translation is CASSYSRGKAADTQYF.

This chain connects TRBV28 to TRBJ1-5; D is possibly TRBD1 (5 bases). The CDR3 totals 16 residues. CDR1 and CDR2 (germline): MDHEN, SYDVKM. Trimming removed 6 bases at V and 8 bases at J, with 23 bases between. DNA for the CDR3: TGTGCCAGCAGCCAAAACCGACCGGGACCCAGTGAGCCCCAGCATTTT. Protein product: CASSQNRPGPSEPQHF.

The chain couples TRBV9 to TRBJ2-7; 10 nucleotides match TRBD2. CDR1 SGDLS and CDR2 YYNGEE come from the germline V gene. The V and J ends lost 4 bases and 0 bases, in that order; junction bases with no gene match: 7. The CDR3 loop spans 16 amino acids. Written as DNA, the CDR3 is TGTGCCAGCAGCTCAACCGGACTAGCGGTCTCCTACGAGCAGTACTTC. Amino acids: CASSSTGLAVSYEQYF.

This clonotype appeared a few times. V gene TRBV20-1 combines with J gene TRBJ2-3, with TRBD2 matching 16 bases. Unmatched junction bases numbered 11, after V lost 6 bases and J lost 5 bases. In germline, CDR1 is DFQATT, CDR2 SNEGSKA (reference sequence). There are 17 residues in the CDR3. The CDR3 is CSAPGTSGRAMIDTQYF. The CDR3 DNA reads TGCAGTGCGCCCGGGACTAGCGGGAGGGCCATGATAGATACGCAGTATTTT.

J is TRBJ2-3 and V is TRBV6-2 or TRBV6-3; 7 positions agree with TRBD2. Trimming took 8 bases from V and 4 from J; bases not matched to a gene: 6. The CDR3 totals 13 residues. Per germline, CDR1 MNHEY and CDR2 SVGEGT. The CDR3 sequence: CASWGGRADTQYF. CDR3 in DNA: TGTGCCAGCTGGGGAGGGCGCGCAGATACGCAGTATTTT.

The chain links TRBV28 to TRBJ1-6; 9 nucleotides match TRBD1. J lost 9 bases, V lost 6 bases, and 9 bases had no gene match. This CDR3 region has 15 residues. In germline, CDR1 is MDHEN, CDR2 SYDVKM. This chain's CDR3 is CASSYHRGQGSPLHF. DNA of the CDR3: TGTGCCAGCAGCTACCACAGGGGGCAGGGTTCACCCCTCCACTTT.

The chain joins TRBV7-8 to TRBJ2-3; D may be TRBD1 or TRBD2 (5 bases each). Germline CDR1 SGHVS, CDR2 FQNEAQ. The V end lost 9 bases, the J end lost 1 base, and 17 bases lay between the germline ends. The CDR3 length is 15 residues. The CDR3 sequence is CASFLVVGGTDTQYF. The CDR3, as DNA: TGTGCCAGTTTCCTTGTGGTGGGGGGCACAGATACGCAGTATTTT.

A few counts support this clonotype. This chain links TRBV20-1 with TRBJ2-3; TRBD2 matches 9 bases. The V gene's germline CDR1 is DFQATT and CDR2 SNEGSKA (reference sequence). V was clipped by 4 bases and J by 4 bases; unmatched bases: 9. The CDR3 is made up of 15 amino acids. CDR3 coding DNA: TGCAGTGCTACCTATAGCGGGGGAGTCCCAGATACGCAGTATTTT. It yields the protein CSATYSGGVPDTQYF.

Note on this clonotype: One junction end does not reproduce the germline sequence, and a read error may be involved. CDR3 region: CASGGFGLEGFDGYTF. DNA for the CDR3: TGCGCCAGCGGGGGGTTTGGGTTAGAAGGATTCGATGGCTACACCTTC. V is TRBV6-1 and J is TRBJ1-2, with a weak D call TRBD1 (5 bases). This CDR3 has 16 residues. Germline V gene sequence: CDR1 MNHNS, CDR2 SASEGT.

The CDR3 protein is CASSYGPGTNYGYTF. The CDR3 nucleotides read TGTGCCAGCAGTTATGGTCCAGGGACTAACTATGGCTACACCTTC. This sequence joins TRBV12-3 or TRBV12-4 and TRBJ1-2; the D gene is possibly TRBD1 (5 bases). V was clipped by 4 bases and J by 0 bases, with 12 bases between them. The CDR3 spans 15 residues.

The chain has TRBV5-1 and TRBJ2-7; 11 bases fit TRBD2. With V trimmed by 4 bases and J by 4 bases, 4 bases remained unmatched. The CDR3 spans 14 residues. Germline-derived CDR1 and CDR2 are SGHRS and YFSETQ. The CDR3 DNA reads as TGCGCCAGCAGCGTAGCGGGAGGGGAGTACGAGCAGTACTTC. Residues: CASSVAGGEYEQYF.

At least ten counts were recorded for this clonotype. The chain combines TRBV28 with TRBJ1-5; no clear D gene. V shed 1 base and J shed 2 bases, with 9 bases lying between them. Per germline, CDR1 MDHEN and CDR2 SYDVKM. The CDR3 runs 15 residues. The CDR3 sequence: CASSLYVERNQPQHF. The CDR3 DNA sequence: TGTGCCAGCAGTTTATACGTGGAGCGCAATCAGCCCCAGCATTTT. Complete variable domain (other parts from reference TRBV28 and TRBJ1-5): DVKVTQSSRYLVKRTGEKVFLECVQDMDHENMFWYRQDPGLGLRLIYFSYDVKMKEKGDIPEGYSVSREKKERFSLILESASTNQTSMYLCASSLYVERNQPQHFGDGTRLSIL.

This clonotype has at least ten counts. The chain employs TRBV6-6 and TRBJ1-1, with TRBD1 as a possible D gene (5 bases). The CDR3 extends over 14 amino acids. Germline loops: CDR1 MNHNY, CDR2 SVGAGI (reference sequence). Trimming stripped 2 bases from V and 5 bases from J, with 12 bases between. The DNA of the CDR3 is TGTGCCAGCAGTTACCCGGGGCCGGGGACTGAAGCTTTCTTT. Translated: CASSYPGPGTEAFF.

Of note for this clonotype: One junction end disagrees with the germline gene, perhaps due to a read error. The V gene is TRBV11-2, the J gene TRBJ2-7; either TRBD1 or TRBD2 may supply D (5 bases each). This CDR3 has 17 residues. Germline V gene data show CDR1 as SGHAT and CDR2 as FQNNGV. The CDR3 is CVSTTPTGTSSSHEQYF. As DNA, the CDR3 is TGTGTCAGCACCACACCCACCGGGACGTCAAGCTCCCACGAGCAGTACTTC.

The chain combines TRBV14 with TRBJ2-6; a weak D match, TRBD2 (5 bases). CDR1 is SGHDN, CDR2 FVKESK, per germline. The V gene lost 4 bases and the J gene lost 0 bases, with 13 bases spanning the gap. This CDR3 has 17 residues. The CDR3 is CASSRRRGSSGANVLTF. As DNA, the CDR3 is TGTGCCAGCAGCCGAAGACGAGGGAGCTCTGGGGCCAACGTCCTGACTTTC. Drawing the rest from reference TRBV14 and TRBJ2-6, the complete variable domain is EAGVTQFPSHSVIEKGQTVTLRCDPISGHDNLYWYRRVMGKEIKFLLHFVKESKQDESGMPNNRFLAERTGGTYSTLKVQPAELEDSGVYFCASSRRRGSSGANVLTFGAGSRLTVL.

The chain uses TRBV20-1 and TRBJ1-5, with 7 bases identical to TRBD1. Germline V gene lookup returns CDR1 DFQATT and CDR2 SNEGSKA (reference sequence). The V and J ends lost 0 bases and 6 bases, in that order; junction bases with no gene match: 11. The CDR3 totals 16 residues. CDR3 nucleotide sequence: TGCAGTGCTAGAGACCAAAGGGGGCCCAACCGTCAGCCCCAGCATTTT. This codes for CSARDQRGPNRQPQHF.

This clonotype occurred many times. The chain employs TRBV29-1 and TRBJ1-2; TRBD1 aligns across 7 bases. Germline V gives CDR1 SQVTM, CDR2 ANQGSEA. The junction had 1 base not matched to a gene; V was cut back by 0 bases and J by 3 bases. The CDR3 runs to 13 residues. The CDR3 sequence is CSVEEDRDYGYTF. The CDR3 bases are TGCAGCGTTGAAGAAGACAGGGACTATGGCTACACCTTC.